This T cell receptor (beta chain) appears in the sequencing data of a study of cytomegalovirus exposure and HLA in healthy donors. Findings and limits, study-wide: For cytomegalovirus status, the classifier reportedly gave diagnoses with high specificity and sensitivity. 150 or so TCR beta chains were listed as cytomegalovirus-associated.

Separate from the roughly 720-subject first cohort was the approximately 110-subject validation cohort, to which the donors belonged. This table comes from immunoSEQ multiplex PCR, and its TCRdb copy is limited to in-frame clones, with some not included. The sample records 150,000 to 200,000 clones, more than 75% being singletons. In the case of this clone: Its antigen is not known.

Germline V gives CDR1 LNHDA, CDR2 SQIVND (reference sequence). This CDR3 comprises 14 residues. V lost 8 bases to trimming and J lost 4 bases; unmatched junction nucleotides: 5. Specimen: PBMCs. This chain connects TRBV19 to TRBJ2-3, with 11 bases lining up with TRBD2. This TCR came from a man aged 18 to 30 in good health and CMV-seronegative. In nucleotides, the CDR3 is TGTGCCAGTTTCGCTAGCGGGAGGTCAGATACGCAGTATTTT. It codes for CASFASGRSDTQYF.